This TCR delta chain comes out of a study of gamma-delta T cells after stem cell transplantation. V was shortened by 0 bases and J by 0 bases, with 19 bases between the two germline ends. Germline CDR1 and CDR2: GEAIGNYY and EKD. This CDR3 comprises 18 residues. This clone was seen repeatedly, ten times or more. TCRdb's protein and the translated DNA diverge at residue 10; the protein reported here is the translation of the DNA. TCRdb processed the RT-PCR reads again with the CATT caller. In the table there are 15,000 to 17,000 delta-chain clones, almost 9.5% of which are singletons. The sequencing input was gamma-delta T cells. The clonotype originates from a human donor. It is not recorded whose cells these are; they may come from a transplant donor. This chain uses TRDV2 with TRDJ1; D might be TRDD3 (5 bases). The CDR3 coding sequence is TGTGCCTGTGACACCGGTTCCCCGGGACGGGGGGACACCGATAAACTCATCTTT. Its protein product is CACDTGSPGRGDTDKLIF.